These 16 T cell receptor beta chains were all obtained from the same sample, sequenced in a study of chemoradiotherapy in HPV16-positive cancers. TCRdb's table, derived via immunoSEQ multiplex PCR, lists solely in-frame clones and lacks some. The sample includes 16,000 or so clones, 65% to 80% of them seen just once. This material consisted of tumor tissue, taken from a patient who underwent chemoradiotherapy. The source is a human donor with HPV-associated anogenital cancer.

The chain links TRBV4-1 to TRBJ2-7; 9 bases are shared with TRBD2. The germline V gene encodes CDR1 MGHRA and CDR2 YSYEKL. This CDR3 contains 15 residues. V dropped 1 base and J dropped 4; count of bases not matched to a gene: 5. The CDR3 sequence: CASSQGSGGRYEQYF. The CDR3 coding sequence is TGCGCCAGCAGCCAAGGTAGCGGGGGAAGGTACGAGCAGTACTTC.

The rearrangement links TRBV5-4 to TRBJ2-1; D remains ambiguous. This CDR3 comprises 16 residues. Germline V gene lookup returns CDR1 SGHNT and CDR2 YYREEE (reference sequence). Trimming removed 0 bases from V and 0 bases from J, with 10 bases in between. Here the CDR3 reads CASSLVVQASYNEQFF. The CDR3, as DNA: TGTGCCAGCAGCTTGGTGGTTCAGGCCTCCTACAATGAGCAGTTCTTC.

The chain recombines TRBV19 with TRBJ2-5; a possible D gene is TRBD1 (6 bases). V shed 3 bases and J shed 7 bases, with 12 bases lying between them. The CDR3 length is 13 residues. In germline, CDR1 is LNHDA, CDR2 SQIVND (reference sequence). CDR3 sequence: CASSIRDTRTQYF. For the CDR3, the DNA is TGTGCCAGTAGTATCCGGGACACCAGGACCCAGTACTTC.

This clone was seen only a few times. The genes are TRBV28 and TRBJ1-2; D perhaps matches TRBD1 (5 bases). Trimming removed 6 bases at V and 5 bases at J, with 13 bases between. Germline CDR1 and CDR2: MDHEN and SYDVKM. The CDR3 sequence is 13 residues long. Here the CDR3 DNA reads TGTGCCAGCAGCCTCGGGACGGATTATGGCTACACCTTC. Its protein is CASSLGTDYGYTF.

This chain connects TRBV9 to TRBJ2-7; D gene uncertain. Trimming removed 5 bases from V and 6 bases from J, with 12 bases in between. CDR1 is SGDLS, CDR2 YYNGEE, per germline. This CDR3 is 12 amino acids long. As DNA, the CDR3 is TGTGCCAGCAGTGAAACGGTTGGCGAGCAGTACTTC. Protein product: CASSETVGEQYF. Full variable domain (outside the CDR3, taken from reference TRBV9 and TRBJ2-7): DSGVTQTPKHLITATGQRVTLRCSPRSGDLSVYWYQQSLDQGLQFLIQYYNGEERAKGNILERFSAQQFPDLHSELNLSSLELGDSALYFCASSETVGEQYFGPGTRLTVT.

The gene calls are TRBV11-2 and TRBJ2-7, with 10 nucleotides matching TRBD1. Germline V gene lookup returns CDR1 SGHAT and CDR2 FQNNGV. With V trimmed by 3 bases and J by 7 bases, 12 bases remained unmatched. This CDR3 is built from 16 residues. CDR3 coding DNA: TGTGCCAGCAGCTTGGATGCCTCCGGGACAGGGGTGGAGCAGTACTTC. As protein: CASSLDASGTGVEQYF.

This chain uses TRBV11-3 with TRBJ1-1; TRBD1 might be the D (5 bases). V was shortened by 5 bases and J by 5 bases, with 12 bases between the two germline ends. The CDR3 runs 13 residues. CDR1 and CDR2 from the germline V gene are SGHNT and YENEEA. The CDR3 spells CASSGEGRTEAFF. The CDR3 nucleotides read TGTGCCAGCAGCGGAGAGGGGAGGACTGAAGCTTTCTTT.

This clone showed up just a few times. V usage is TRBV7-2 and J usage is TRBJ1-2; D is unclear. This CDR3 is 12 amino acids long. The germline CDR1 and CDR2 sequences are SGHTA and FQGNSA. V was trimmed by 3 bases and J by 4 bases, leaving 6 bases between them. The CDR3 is CASSFASYGYTF. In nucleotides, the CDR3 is TGTGCCAGCAGCTTTGCGAGCTATGGCTACACCTTC.

The CDR3 DNA reads TGTGCCAGCTCACCATCAGTGAATGAGCAGTTCTTC. It specifies CASSPSVNEQFF. J is TRBJ2-1 and V is TRBV18; D gene unclear. Trimming pared 2 bases from V and 7 bases from J, leaving 6 bases between. Germline CDR1 and CDR2: KGHSH and LQKENI. The CDR3 sequence is 12 residues long.

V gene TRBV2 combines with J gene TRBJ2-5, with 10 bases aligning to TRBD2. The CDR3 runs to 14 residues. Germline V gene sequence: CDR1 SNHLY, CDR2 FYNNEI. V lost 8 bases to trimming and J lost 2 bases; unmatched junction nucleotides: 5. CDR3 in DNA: TGTGCCAGCCTAAGCGGGAGGGGTCAAGAGACCCAGTACTTC. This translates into CASLSGRGQETQYF.

Written as DNA, the CDR3 is TGTGCCACCAAGGCGGGACAGCCTCGGGAGACCCAGTACTTC. This codes for CATKAGQPRETQYF. The genes are TRBV7-2 and TRBJ2-5; tentative D call: TRBD1 (7 bases). Germline CDR1 reads SGHTA; CDR2 reads FQGNSA. V was pared by 10 bases and J by 5 bases, with 20 bases between. CDR3 length equals 14 residues. Complete variable domain (other parts from reference TRBV7-2 and TRBJ2-5): GAGVSQSPSNKVTEKGKDVELRCDPISGHTALYWYRQSLGQGLEFLIYFQGNSAPDKSGLPSDRFSAERTGGSVSTLTIQRTQQEDSAVYLCATKAGQPRETQYFGPGTRLLVL.

The chain's CDR3 is CASSQDRWLAYEQYF. CDR3 bases: TGTGCCAGCAGCCAAGATAGATGGTTAGCTTACGAGCAGTACTTC. The chain is built from TRBV4-2 and TRBJ2-5; no reliable D call. The better agreement between TRBJ2-7 and the DNA end casts doubt on the J call. Germline V gene lookup returns CDR1 LGHNA and CDR2 YNFKEQ. The CDR3 has 15 amino acids.

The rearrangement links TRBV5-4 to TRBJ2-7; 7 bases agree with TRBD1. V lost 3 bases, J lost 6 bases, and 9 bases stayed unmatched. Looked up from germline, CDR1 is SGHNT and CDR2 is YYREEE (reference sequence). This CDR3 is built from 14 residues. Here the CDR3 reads CASSYGQVVGEQYF. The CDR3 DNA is TGTGCCAGCAGCTATGGACAGGTCGTGGGCGAGCAGTACTTC.

The CDR3 DNA sequence: TGTGCCAGCAGTGAAGGGTCCGGGAATCAGCCCCAGCATTTT. Translating it yields CASSEGSGNQPQHF. This sequence joins TRBV2 and TRBJ1-5; no reliable D call. Per the germline V gene, CDR1 is SNHLY and CDR2 is FYNNEI. CDR3 length: 14 residues. Trimming took 1 base from V and 4 from J, leaving 8 bases between them. The full variable domain, in which reference TRBV2 and TRBJ1-5 provide the parts outside the CDR3, is EPEVTQTPSHQVTQMGQEVILRCVPISNHLYFYWYRQILGQKVEFLVSFYNNEISEKSEIFDDQFSVERPDGSNFTLKIRSTKLEDSAMYFCASSEGSGNQPQHFGDGTRLSIL.

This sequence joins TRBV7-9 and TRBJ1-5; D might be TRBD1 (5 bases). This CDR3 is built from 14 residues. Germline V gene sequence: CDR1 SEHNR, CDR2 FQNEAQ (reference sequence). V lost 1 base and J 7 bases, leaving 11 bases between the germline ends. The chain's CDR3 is CASSLEPGAQPQHF. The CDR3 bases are TGTGCCAGCAGCTTAGAACCTGGGGCACAGCCCCAGCATTTT.

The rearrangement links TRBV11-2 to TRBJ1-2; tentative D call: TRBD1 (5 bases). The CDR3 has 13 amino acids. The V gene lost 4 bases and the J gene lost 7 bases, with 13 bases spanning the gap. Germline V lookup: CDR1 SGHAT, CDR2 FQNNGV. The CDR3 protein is CASSSWGYSGYTF. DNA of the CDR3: TGTGCCAGCAGCTCTTGGGGGTACTCTGGCTACACCTTC.